These 17 T cell receptor beta chains were sequenced from one sample in a study of beta chain features in type 1 diabetes. The investigators reverse transcribed all of the isolated RNA, so they sequenced expressed TCRB transcripts. Method: immunoSEQ multiplex PCR; TCRdb's copy keeps in-frame clones and lacks some. The sample records fewer than 650,000 clones, about 16% being singletons. Material for sequencing was naive CD4+ T cells from blood. These receptors came from a young man in good health.

The chain links TRBV14 to TRBJ2-5; possibly TRBD2 for D (6 bases). The V gene's germline CDR1 is SGHDN and CDR2 FVKESK. With 4 bases removed from V and 5 bases from J, the gap between germline ends came to 20 bases. The CDR3 is 16 amino acids. The CDR3 region has the DNA TGTGCCAGCAGCCCCACGCGGGGCCTCGGAAGGGAGACCCAGTACTTC. Amino acids: CASSPTRGLGRETQYF.

This clone has a handful of counts. The J gene is TRBJ1-3, the V gene TRBV6-6; D may be TRBD1 (5 bases). CDR3 length: 14 amino acids. V lost 2 bases, J lost 3 bases, and 8 bases lay in between. Germline CDR1 and CDR2: MNHNY and SVGAGI (reference sequence). CDR3 DNA sequence: TGTGCCAGCAGTTACAGGGACTTTGGAAACACCATATATTTT. It codes for CASSYRDFGNTIYF.

The V and J genes are TRBV4-3 and TRBJ1-1; a weak D match, TRBD1 (5 bases). Trimming removed 1 base from V and 5 bases from J, with 14 bases in between. There are 15 residues in the CDR3. Germline V gene lookup returns CDR1 LGHNA and CDR2 YSLEER. The CDR3 nucleotides read TGCGCCAGCAGCCAAGGCTACGGGGGGAAAACTGAAGCTTTCTTT. This sequence encodes CASSQGYGGKTEAFF.

The chain is built from TRBV7-3 and TRBJ2-1, with D possibly TRBD2 on 6 matching bases. V shed 3 bases and J shed 9 bases, with 21 bases lying between them. The CDR3 totals 16 residues. CDR1 is SGHTA, CDR2 FQGTGA, per germline. The CDR3 DNA reads TGTGCCAGCAGCTTCGGACCGGGACGCCGGGGGAGTGAGCAGTTCTTC. Protein: CASSFGPGRRGSEQFF.

The sample holds a few counts of this clone. The chain combines TRBV29-1 with TRBJ2-5, with 8 bases identical to TRBD2. The CDR3 is made up of 16 amino acids. Germline-derived CDR1 and CDR2 are SQVTM and ANQGSEA. With V trimmed by 2 bases and J by 1 base, 9 bases remained unmatched. CDR3 in amino acids: CSVETLAGRSQETQYF. The CDR3 bases are TGCAGCGTTGAAACATTAGCGGGACGGAGCCAAGAGACCCAGTACTTC. The full variable domain, completed using reference TRBV29-1 and TRBJ2-5, is SAVISQKPSRDICQRGTSLTIQCQVDSQVTMMFWYRQQPGQSLTLIATANQGSEATYESGFVIDKFPISRPNLTFSTLTVSNMSPEDSSIYLCSVETLAGRSQETQYFGPGTRLLVL.

This clone has a handful of counts. This chain joins TRBV29-1 and TRBJ1-6; D unclear. Germline CDR1 reads SQVTM; CDR2 reads ANQGSEA. V lost 6 bases and J lost 0, with 6 bases in between. The CDR3 totals 13 residues. The CDR3 region has the DNA TGCAGCGTCCTCAGCTCCTATAATTCACCCCTCCACTTT. Amino acid sequence: CSVLSSYNSPLHF.

This clone showed up just a few times. The chain couples TRBV7-9 to TRBJ2-1; the match to TRBD2 covers 9 bases. The germline CDR1 and CDR2 sequences are SEHNR and FQNEAQ (reference sequence). The CDR3 runs 15 residues. V lost 2 bases, J lost 9 bases, and 8 bases stayed unmatched. In nucleotides, the CDR3 is TGTGCCAGCAGCTTATTGCGGGAGGGCCTTCTTGAGCAGTTCTTC. Translation: CASSLLREGLLEQFF.

The V and J genes are TRBV2 and TRBJ1-5; D is ambiguous. This CDR3 spans 15 amino acids. Looked up from germline, CDR1 is SNHLY and CDR2 is FYNNEI. V gave up 3 bases and J gave up 0 bases, with 9 bases separating them. The CDR3 reads CASSDAGASNQPQHF. In DNA, the CDR3 is TGTGCCAGCAGTGACGCAGGTGCTAGCAATCAGCCCCAGCATTTT.

The genes are TRBV18 and TRBJ1-3; D not resolved. The CDR3 spans 17 residues. CDR1 KGHSH and CDR2 LQKENI come from the germline V gene. Trimming stripped 2 bases from V and 0 bases from J, with 14 bases between. The CDR3 DNA is TGTGCCAGCTCACCAAGTGTGACACTCAGCTCTGGAAACACCATATATTTT. Amino acid sequence: CASSPSVTLSSGNTIYF.

In its sample, this clone was seen a few times. Other nucleotide sequences in the sample specify the same CDR3. The chain combines TRBV9 with TRBJ2-2; no clear D. Germline V CDR1 and CDR2: SGDLS, YYNGEE. The V end lost 1 base, the J end lost 3 bases, and 1 base lay between the germline ends. The CDR3 has 12 amino acids. This CDR3 reads CASSVYTGELFF. DNA for the CDR3: TGTGCCAGCAGCGTATACACCGGGGAGCTGTTTTTT.

The chain uses TRBV14 and TRBJ1-2, with D hard to call. Germline V lookup: CDR1 SGHDN, CDR2 FVKESK. V was shortened by 2 bases and J by 2 bases, with 12 bases between the two germline ends. This CDR3 is 15 amino acids long. The CDR3 DNA reads as TGTGCCAGCAGCCAAAGACCCGGGCGCAACTATGGCTACACCTTC. Its translation: CASSQRPGRNYGYTF.

The V call is TRBV30, the J call TRBJ1-1; D might be TRBD1 (5 bases). The V end lost 5 bases, the J end lost 0 bases, and 10 bases lay between the germline ends. Germline CDR1 is GTSNPN and CDR2 is SVGIG (reference sequence). The CDR3 has 13 amino acids. The CDR3 DNA reads TGTGCCTGGGGGACGATTTTGAACACTGAAGCTTTCTTT. It translates to CAWGTILNTEAFF.

The chain uses TRBV30 and TRBJ1-1, with a weak D call TRBD1 (5 bases). Trimming cost V 1 base and J 7 bases, with 16 bases left between them. CDR1 and CDR2 from the germline V gene are GTSNPN and SVGIG (reference sequence). The CDR3 length is 14 residues. CDR3 region: CAWSANAGPLEAFF. The CDR3 DNA reads as TGTGCCTGGAGTGCCAACGCGGGACCGCTTGAAGCTTTCTTT.

This clone showed up just a few times. V is TRBV7-9 and J is TRBJ1-2, with D maybe TRBD1 (6 bases). This CDR3 spans 13 amino acids. V was shortened by 5 bases and J by 5 bases, with 12 bases between the two germline ends. Germline loops: CDR1 SEHNR, CDR2 FQNEAQ (reference sequence). The chain's CDR3 is CASSVGQLYGYTF. Written as DNA, the CDR3 is TGTGCCAGCAGCGTTGGACAGCTATATGGCTACACCTTC. Full variable domain (rest looked up from reference TRBV7-9 and TRBJ1-2): DTGVSQNPRHKITKRGQNVTFRCDPISEHNRLYWYRQTLGQGPEFLTYFQNEAQLEKSRLLSDRFSAERPKGSFSTLEIQRTEQGDSAMYLCASSVGQLYGYTFGSGTRLTVV.

This chain links TRBV28 with TRBJ2-7, with D perhaps TRBD1 (5 bases). Germline V gives CDR1 MDHEN, CDR2 SYDVKM. Trimming shortened V by 5 bases and J by 0 bases, and 14 bases separated the two germline ends. The CDR3 sequence is 15 residues long. CDR3 sequence reads: CASSPHGAGSYEQYF. The CDR3, as DNA: TGTGCCAGCAGTCCCCATGGGGCAGGCTCCTACGAGCAGTACTTC.

The chain links TRBV4-3 to TRBJ2-7; maybe TRBD1 (5 bases). The CDR3 runs 16 residues. In germline, CDR1 is LGHNA, CDR2 YSLEER. Trimming removed 0 bases at V and 3 bases at J, with 15 bases between. The CDR3 loop is CASSQEGVPAYYEQYF. CDR3 DNA: TGCGCCAGCAGCCAAGAAGGGGTCCCGGCCTACTACGAGCAGTACTTC.

The chain couples TRBV4-1 to TRBJ2-1, with unresolved D. The CDR3 length is 16 residues. Trimming stripped 1 base from V and 0 bases from J, with 10 bases between. CDR1 is MGHRA, CDR2 YSYEKL, per germline. CDR3 coding DNA: TGCGCCAGCAGCCAAGGGAAGCAGAGCTCCTACAATGAGCAGTTCTTC. Its translation is CASSQGKQSSYNEQFF.